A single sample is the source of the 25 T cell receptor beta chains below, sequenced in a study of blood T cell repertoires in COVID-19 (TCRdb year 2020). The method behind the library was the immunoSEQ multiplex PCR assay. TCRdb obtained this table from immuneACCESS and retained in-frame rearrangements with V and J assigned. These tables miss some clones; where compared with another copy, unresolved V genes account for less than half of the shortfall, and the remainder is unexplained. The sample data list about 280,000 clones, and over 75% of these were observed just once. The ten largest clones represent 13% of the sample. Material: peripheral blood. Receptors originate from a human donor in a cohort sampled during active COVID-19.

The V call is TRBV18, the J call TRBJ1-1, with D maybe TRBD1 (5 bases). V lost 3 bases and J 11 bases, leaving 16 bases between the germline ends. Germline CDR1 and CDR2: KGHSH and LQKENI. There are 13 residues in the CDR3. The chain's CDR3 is CASSPINRQPAFF. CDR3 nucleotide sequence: TGTGCCAGCTCACCGATTAACCGACAGCCGGCTTTCTTT.

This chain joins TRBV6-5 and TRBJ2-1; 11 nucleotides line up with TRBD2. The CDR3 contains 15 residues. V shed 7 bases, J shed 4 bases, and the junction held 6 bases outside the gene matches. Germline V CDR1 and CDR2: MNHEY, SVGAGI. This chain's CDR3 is CASKGLAEPYNEQFF. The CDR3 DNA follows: TGTGCCAGCAAGGGACTAGCGGAACCATACAATGAGCAGTTCTTC.

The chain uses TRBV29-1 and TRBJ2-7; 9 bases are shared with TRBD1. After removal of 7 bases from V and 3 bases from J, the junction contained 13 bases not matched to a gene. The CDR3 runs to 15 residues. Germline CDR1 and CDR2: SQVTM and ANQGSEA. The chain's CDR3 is CSATPGTGLGYEQYF. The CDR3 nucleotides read TGCAGCGCAACTCCCGGGACAGGGCTGGGCTACGAGCAGTACTTC.

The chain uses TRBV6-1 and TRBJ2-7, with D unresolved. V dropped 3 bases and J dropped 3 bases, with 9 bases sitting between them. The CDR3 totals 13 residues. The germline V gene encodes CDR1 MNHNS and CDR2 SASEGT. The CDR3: CASSDYTFYEQYF. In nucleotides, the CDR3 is TGTGCCAGCAGTGATTACACCTTCTACGAGCAGTACTTC.

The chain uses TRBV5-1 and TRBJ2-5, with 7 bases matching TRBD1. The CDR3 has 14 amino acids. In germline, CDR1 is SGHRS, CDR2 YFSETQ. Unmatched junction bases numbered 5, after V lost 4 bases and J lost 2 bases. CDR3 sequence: CASSTRTGQETQYF. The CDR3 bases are TGCGCCAGCAGCACCAGGACAGGACAAGAGACCCAGTACTTC.

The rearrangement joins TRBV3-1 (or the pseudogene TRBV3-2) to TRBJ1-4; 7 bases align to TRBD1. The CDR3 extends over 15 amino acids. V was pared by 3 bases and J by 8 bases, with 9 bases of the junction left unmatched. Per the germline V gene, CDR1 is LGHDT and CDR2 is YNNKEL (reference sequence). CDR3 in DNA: TGTGCCAGCAGCCACCGAGGGCAGGGGGGCGAAAAACTGTTTTTT. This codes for CASSHRGQGGEKLFF.

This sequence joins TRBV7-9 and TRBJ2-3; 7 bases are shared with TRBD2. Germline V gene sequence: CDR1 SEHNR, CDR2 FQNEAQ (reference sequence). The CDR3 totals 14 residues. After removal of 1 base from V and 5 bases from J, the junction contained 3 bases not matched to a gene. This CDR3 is CASSLVGEGDTQYF. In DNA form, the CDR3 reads TGTGCCAGCAGCTTAGTTGGGGAGGGAGATACGCAGTATTTT.

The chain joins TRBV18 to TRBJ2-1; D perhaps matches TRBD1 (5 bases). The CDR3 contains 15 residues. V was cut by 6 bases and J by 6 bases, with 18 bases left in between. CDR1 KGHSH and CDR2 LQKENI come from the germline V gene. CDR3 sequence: CASSALQGSINEQFF. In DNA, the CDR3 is TGTGCCAGCTCGGCCTTGCAGGGATCTATCAATGAGCAGTTCTTC.

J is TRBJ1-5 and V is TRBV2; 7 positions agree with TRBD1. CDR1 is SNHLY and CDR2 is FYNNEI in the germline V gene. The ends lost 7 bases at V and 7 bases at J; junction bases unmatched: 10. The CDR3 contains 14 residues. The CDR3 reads CASTSGTVFQPQHF. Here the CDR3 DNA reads TGTGCCAGCACCTCCGGGACAGTTTTCCAGCCCCAGCATTTT.

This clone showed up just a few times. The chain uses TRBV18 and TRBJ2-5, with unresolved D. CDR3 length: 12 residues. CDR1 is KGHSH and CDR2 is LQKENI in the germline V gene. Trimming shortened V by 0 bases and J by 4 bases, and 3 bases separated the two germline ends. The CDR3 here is CASSPPGETQYF. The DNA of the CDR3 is TGTGCCAGCTCACCACCCGGAGAGACCCAGTACTTC.

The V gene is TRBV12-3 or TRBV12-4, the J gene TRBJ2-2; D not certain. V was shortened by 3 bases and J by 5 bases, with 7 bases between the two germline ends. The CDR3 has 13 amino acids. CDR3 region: CASSLRLTGELFF. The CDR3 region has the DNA TGTGCCAGCAGTTTGAGGTTAACCGGGGAGCTGTTTTTT.

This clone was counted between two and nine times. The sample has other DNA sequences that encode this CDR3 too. The CDR3 protein is CASSYAGGTEAFF. The CDR3 DNA follows: TGTGCCAGCAGTTATGCGGGGGGCACTGAAGCTTTCTTT. The rearrangement joins TRBV6-5 to TRBJ1-1; the D gene is possibly TRBD1 (5 bases). Trimming took 3 bases from V and 4 from J, leaving 9 bases between them. Germline lookup yields CDR1 MNHEY and CDR2 SVGAGI. The CDR3 is 13 amino acids.

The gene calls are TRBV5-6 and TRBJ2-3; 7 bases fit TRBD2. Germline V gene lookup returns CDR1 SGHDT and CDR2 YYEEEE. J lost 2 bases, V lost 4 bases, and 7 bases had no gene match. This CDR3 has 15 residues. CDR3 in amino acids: CASSPGTTTTDTQYF. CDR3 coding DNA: TGTGCCAGCAGCCCCGGGACTACGACCACAGATACGCAGTATTTT. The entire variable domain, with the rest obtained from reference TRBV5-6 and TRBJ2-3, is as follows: DAGVTQSPTHLIKTRGQQVTLRCSPKSGHDTVSWYQQALGQGPQFIFQYYEEEERQRGNFPDRFSGHQFPNYSSELNVNALLLGDSALYLCASSPGTTTTDTQYFGPGTRLTVL.

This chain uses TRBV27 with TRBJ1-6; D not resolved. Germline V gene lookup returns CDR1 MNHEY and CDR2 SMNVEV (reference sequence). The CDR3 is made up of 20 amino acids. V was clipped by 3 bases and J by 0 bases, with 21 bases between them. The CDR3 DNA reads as TGTGCCAGCAGTTTTATGACTCACGCGGGTTCAAGCTCCTATAATTCACCCCTCCACTTT. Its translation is CASSFMTHAGSSSYNSPLHF.

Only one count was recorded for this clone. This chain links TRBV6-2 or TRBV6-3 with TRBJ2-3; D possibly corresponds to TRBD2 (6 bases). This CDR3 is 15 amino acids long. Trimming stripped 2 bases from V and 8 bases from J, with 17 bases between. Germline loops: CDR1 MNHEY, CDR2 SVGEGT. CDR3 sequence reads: CASSYGGLSVGTQYF. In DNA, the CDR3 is TGTGCCAGCAGTTACGGGGGACTCTCAGTCGGTACGCAGTATTTT.

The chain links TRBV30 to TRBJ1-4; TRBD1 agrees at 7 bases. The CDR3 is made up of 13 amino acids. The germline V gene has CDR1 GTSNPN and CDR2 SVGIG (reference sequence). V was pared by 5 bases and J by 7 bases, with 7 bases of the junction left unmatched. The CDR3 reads CAWSTGVGEKLFF. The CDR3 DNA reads TGTGCCTGGTCAACAGGGGTAGGTGAAAAACTGTTTTTT.

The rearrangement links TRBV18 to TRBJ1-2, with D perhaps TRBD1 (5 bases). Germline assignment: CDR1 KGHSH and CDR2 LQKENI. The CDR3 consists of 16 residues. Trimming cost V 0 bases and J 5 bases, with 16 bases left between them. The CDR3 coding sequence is TGTGCCAGCTCACCACCTGGAGGGGCGGTTAAATATGGCTACACCTTC. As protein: CASSPPGGAVKYGYTF.

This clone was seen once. CDR3 DNA sequence: TGCGCCAACAGGGGTTCGGGGAACACCGGGGAGCTGTTTTTT. It codes for CANRGSGNTGELFF. This chain uses TRBV10-2 with TRBJ2-2; 7 nucleotides match TRBD1. CDR3 length: 14 residues. V trimming: 10 bases; J trimming: 1 base; junction bases outside the gene matches: 6. Germline V CDR1 and CDR2: WSHSY, SAAADI.

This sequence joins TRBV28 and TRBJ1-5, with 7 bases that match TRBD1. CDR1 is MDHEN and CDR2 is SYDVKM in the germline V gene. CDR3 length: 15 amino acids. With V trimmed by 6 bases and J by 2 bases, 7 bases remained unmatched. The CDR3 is CASRRYDRGNQPQHF. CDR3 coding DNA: TGTGCCAGCAGAAGGTATGACAGGGGCAATCAGCCCCAGCATTTT.

The CDR3 DNA sequence: TGCGCCAGCAGCTTGGCCGGGACAGACCCCTACGAGCAGTACTTC. It encodes CASSLAGTDPYEQYF. The rearrangement links TRBV5-1 to TRBJ2-7; 7 bases are shared with TRBD1. V shed 0 bases and J 2 bases; nucleotides not matched to a gene: 5. Germline assignment: CDR1 SGHRS and CDR2 YFSETQ. The CDR3 totals 15 residues.

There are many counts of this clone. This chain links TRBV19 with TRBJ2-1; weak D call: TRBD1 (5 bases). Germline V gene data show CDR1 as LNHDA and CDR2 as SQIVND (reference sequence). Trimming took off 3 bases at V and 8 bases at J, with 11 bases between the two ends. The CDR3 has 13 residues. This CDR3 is CASSIRQGHEQFF. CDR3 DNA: TGTGCCAGTAGTATTCGGCAGGGCCATGAGCAGTTCTTC.

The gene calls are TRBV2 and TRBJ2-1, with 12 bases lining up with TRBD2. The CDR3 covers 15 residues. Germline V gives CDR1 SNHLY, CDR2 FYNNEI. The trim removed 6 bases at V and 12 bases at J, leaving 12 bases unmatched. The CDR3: CASSLTSGRPQAQFF. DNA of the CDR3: TGTGCCAGCAGCTTAACTAGCGGGAGGCCACAGGCGCAGTTCTTC.

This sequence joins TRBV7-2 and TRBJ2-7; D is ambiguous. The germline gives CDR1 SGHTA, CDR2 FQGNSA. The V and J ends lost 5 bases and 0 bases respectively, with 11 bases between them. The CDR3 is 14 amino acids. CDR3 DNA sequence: TGTGCCAGCAGCCCCCAGTGGAGCTCCTACGAGCAGTACTTC. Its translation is CASSPQWSSYEQYF. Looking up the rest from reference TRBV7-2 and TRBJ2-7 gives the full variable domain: GAGVSQSPSNKVTEKGKDVELRCDPISGHTALYWYRQSLGQGLEFLIYFQGNSAPDKSGLPSDRFSAERTGGSVSTLTIQRTQQEDSAVYLCASSPQWSSYEQYFGPGTRLTVT.

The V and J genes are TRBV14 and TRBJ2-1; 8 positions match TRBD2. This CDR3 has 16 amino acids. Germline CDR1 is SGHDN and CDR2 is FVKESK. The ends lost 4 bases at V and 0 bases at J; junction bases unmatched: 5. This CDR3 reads CASSLSGSISYNEQFF. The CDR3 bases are TGTGCCAGCAGCCTGAGCGGGAGCATCTCCTACAATGAGCAGTTCTTC.

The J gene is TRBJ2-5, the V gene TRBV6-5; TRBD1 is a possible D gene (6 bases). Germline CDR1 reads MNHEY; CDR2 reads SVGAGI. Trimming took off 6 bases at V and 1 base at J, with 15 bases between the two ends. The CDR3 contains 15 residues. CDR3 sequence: CASSQQGLVQETQYF. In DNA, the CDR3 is TGTGCCAGCAGCCAACAGGGTTTGGTCCAAGAGACCCAGTACTTC.